This T cell receptor (beta chain) was identified in a study of T cell responses to AZD1222 COVID-19 vaccine. Whole-study findings and limits: Spike-wide vaccine-associated CD4 TCRs dominated at 160-218 and 743-854. Recipients of two AZD1222 doses showed rising Spike-specific TCR breadth and depth. In the spike-specific TCR repertoire, nearly half reportedly target unmutated variant regions. The study sampled repertoires only after the peak T cell response.

V dropped 4 bases and J dropped 1 base, with 8 bases sitting between them. This CDR3 spans 13 amino acids. Germline V gene lookup returns CDR1 SEHNR and CDR2 FQNEAQ (reference sequence). Here immunoSEQ multiplex PCR was the method, and the copy in TCRdb shows in-frame clones only, minus some. The sample holds 150,000 to 200,000 clones, 85% to 90% seen once. This clone has only a few counts. Its antigen is undetermined. V usage is TRBV7-9 and J usage is TRBJ2-7; D not resolved. The sequence derives from an adult in good health. The input for sequencing was peripheral blood, taken on day 0 of AZD1222 vaccination. The CDR3 DNA sequence: TGTGCCAGCAGCTCAACTATGTCCTACGAGCAGTACTTC. Protein sequence: CASSSTMSYEQYF. Based on the CDR3 plus reference TRBV7-9 and TRBJ2-7, the full variable domain is DTGVSQNPRHKITKRGQNVTFRCDPISEHNRLYWYRQTLGQGPEFLTYFQNEAQLEKSRLLSDRFSAERPKGSFSTLEIQRTEQGDSAMYLCASSSTMSYEQYFGPGTRLTVT.